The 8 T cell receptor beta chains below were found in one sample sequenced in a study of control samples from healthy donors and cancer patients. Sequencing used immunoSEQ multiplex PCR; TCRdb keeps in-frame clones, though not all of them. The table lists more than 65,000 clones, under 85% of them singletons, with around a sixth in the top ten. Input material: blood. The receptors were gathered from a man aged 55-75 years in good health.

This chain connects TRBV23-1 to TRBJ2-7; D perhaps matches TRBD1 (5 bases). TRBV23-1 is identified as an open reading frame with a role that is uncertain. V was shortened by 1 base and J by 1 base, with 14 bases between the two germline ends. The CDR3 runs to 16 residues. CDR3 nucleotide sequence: TGCGCCAGCAGTCAATTGCCACAGGCCCGATCCTACGAGCAGTACTTC. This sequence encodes CASSQLPQARSYEQYF.

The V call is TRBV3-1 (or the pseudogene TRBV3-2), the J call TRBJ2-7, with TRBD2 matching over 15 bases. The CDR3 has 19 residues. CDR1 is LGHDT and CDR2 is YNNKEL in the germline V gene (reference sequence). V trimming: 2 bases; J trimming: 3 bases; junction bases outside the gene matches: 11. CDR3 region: CASSQKTGLAGGRRYEQYF. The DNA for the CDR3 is TGTGCCAGCAGCCAAAAAACGGGACTAGCGGGAGGACGACGCTACGAGCAGTACTTC.

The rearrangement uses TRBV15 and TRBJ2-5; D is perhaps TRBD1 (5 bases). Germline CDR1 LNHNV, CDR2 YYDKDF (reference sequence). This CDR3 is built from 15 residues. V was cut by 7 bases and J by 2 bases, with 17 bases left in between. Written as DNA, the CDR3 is TGTGCCACCACCCCAACAAAGGGGCCTCAAGAGACCCAGTACTTC. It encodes CATTPTKGPQETQYF.

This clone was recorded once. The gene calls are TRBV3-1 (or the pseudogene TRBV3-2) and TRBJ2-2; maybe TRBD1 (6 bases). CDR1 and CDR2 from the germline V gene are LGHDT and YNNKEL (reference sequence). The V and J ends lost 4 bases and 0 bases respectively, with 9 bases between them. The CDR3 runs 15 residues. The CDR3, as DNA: TGTGCCAGCAGCCTTCAGGGGACGAACACCGGGGAGCTGTTTTTT. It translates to CASSLQGTNTGELFF.

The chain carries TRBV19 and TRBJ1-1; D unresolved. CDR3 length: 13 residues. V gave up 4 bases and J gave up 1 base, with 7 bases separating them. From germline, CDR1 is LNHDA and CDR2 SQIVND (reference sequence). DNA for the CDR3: TGTGCCAGTAGTACAATACCGAACACTGAAGCTTTCTTT. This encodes CASSTIPNTEAFF.

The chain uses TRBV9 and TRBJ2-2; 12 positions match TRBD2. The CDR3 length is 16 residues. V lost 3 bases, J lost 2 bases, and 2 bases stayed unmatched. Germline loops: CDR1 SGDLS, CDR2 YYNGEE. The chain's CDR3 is CASSASGRGNTGELFF. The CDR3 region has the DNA TGTGCCAGCAGCGCTAGCGGGAGGGGTAACACCGGGGAGCTGTTTTTT.

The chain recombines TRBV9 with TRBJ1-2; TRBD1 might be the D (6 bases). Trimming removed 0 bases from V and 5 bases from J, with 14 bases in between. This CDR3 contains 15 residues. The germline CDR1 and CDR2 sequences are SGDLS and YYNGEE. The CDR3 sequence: CASSVGPGGGYGYTF. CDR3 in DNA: TGTGCCAGCAGCGTAGGACCGGGAGGGGGTTATGGCTACACCTTC.

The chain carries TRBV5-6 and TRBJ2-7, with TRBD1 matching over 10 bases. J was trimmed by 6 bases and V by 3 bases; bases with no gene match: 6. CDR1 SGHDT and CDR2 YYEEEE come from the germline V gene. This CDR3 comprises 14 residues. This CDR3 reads CASSWGQGSSEQYF. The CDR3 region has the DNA TGTGCCAGCAGCTGGGGACAGGGGTCTAGCGAGCAGTACTTC.